This is a list of T cell receptor beta chains from one sample in a study of Ad26.COV2.S vaccination and SARS-CoV-2 variants. Assay: immunoSEQ multiplex PCR; the TCRdb copy retains only in-frame clones and omits some. Among about 370,000 clones listed, less than 90% were seen once. The sequencing here drew on peripheral blood, taken in a trial of Ad26.COV2.S vaccine versus placebo. The receptors stem from a person between 18 and 59 years old who received the Ad26.COV2.S COVID-19 vaccine or a placebo. CDR3s include the opening cysteine and the closing phenylalanine or tryptophan. A D gene is named only where the DNA matches it firmly. Where a row states a size, it is once, few, many or the class of an expanded clone; other rows omit it.

d_call | clone_size | j_call | v_call | cdr3_nt | cdr3_aa
- | - | TRBJ1-3 | TRBV5-1 | TGCGCCAGCAGCTCGACACGGGGGGGAAACACCATATATTTT | CASSSTRGGNTIYF
- | - | TRBJ2-1 | TRBV4-1 | TGCGCCAGCAGCCAATCACCCCCCGGGCGGCCCCTATACAATGAGCAGTTCTTC | CASSQSPPGRPLYNEQFF
- | - | TRBJ2-1 | TRBV5-4 | TGTGCCAGCAGTCCCGGGACTTACTACAATGAGCAGTTCTTC | CASSPGTYYNEQFF
- | - | TRBJ2-1 | TRBV7-7 | TGTGCCAGCAGCTTAGAAGCCGGGGGCTCCTACAATGAGCAGTTCTTC | CASSLEAGGSYNEQFF
- | - | TRBJ1-5 | TRBV12-3/TRBV12-4 | TGTGCCAGCAGTTTAATGGTTCAGCCCCAGCATTTT | CASSLMVQPQHF
TRBD1 | - | TRBJ2-1 | TRBV6-5 | TGTGCCAGCACCGCAACCGGACAGGGTAGTAGTGAGCAGTTCTTC | CASTATGQGSSEQFF
- | - | TRBJ2-7 | TRBV10-1 | TGCGCCAGCAGTGAAGAGGTCAGCTCCTACGAGCAGTACTTC | CASSEEVSSYEQYF
- | - | TRBJ2-3 | TRBV12-3/TRBV12-4 | TGTGCCAGCAGCGTAGATACGCAGTATTTT | CASSVDTQYF
- | - | TRBJ2-7 | TRBV10-3 | TGTGCCATCAGTGCCGGGACGGTATCCTACGAGCAGTACTTC | CAISAGTVSYEQYF
- | - | TRBJ1-1 | TRBV7-6 | TGTGCCAGCAGCCCGACAGTGGGCATGAACACTGAAGCTTTCTTT | CASSPTVGMNTEAFF
- | - | TRBJ1-1 | TRBV11-2 | TGTGCCAGCAGGGTACAAGGACCGAACACTGAAGCTTTCTTT | CASRVQGPNTEAFF
- | - | TRBJ2-5 | TRBV7-2 | TGTGCCAGCAACCCGGGCGGACGAACTCTCCGTGAGACCCAGTACTTC | CASNPGGRTLRETQYF
TRBD2 | - | TRBJ2-1 | TRBV11-2 | TGTGCCAGCAGGACTAGCGGGGGCCCGAGGGAGCAGTTCTTC | CASRTSGGPREQFF
- | - | TRBJ2-1 | TRBV29-1 | TGCAGCGTTCACAAGACAGGCACCTACAATGAGCAGTTCTTC | CSVHKTGTYNEQFF
TRBD2 | - | TRBJ2-1 | TRBV24-1 | TGTGCCACCAGTGATTCGGGTAGCGGGGGGCCGGGTGAGCAGTTCTTC | CATSDSGSGGPGEQFF
- | - | TRBJ1-4 | TRBV21-1 | TGTGCCAGCAGCAAAGAGGAGTTACAGACCAATGAAAAACTGTTTTTT | CASSKEELQTNEKLFF
- | once | TRBJ1-6 | TRBV30 | TGTGCCTGGAGCCTGGGGCAAGAAAATTCACCCCTCCACTTT | CAWSLGQENSPLHF
- | - | TRBJ2-7 | TRBV6-5 | TGTGCCAGCAGTCGCAATGCCTACGAGCAGTACTTC | CASSRNAYEQYF
- | - | TRBJ2-2 | TRBV6-5 | TGTGCCAGCCGGCAGGCCGGGGAAAACACCGGGGAGCTGTTTTTT | CASRQAGENTGELFF
TRBD1 | - | TRBJ1-2 | TRBV15 | TGTGCCACCAGCAGAGAGGGACAGGTTACCGACGGCTACACCTTC | CATSREGQVTDGYTF
- | - | TRBJ1-1 | TRBV5-5 | TGTGCCAGCAGCTTAGAGGGTCTGAACACTGAAGCTTTCTTT | CASSLEGLNTEAFF
- | once | TRBJ1-1 | TRBV30 | TGTGCCTGGAGTCTGAGGGGCGAGAGGGAAGCTTTCTTT | CAWSLRGEREAFF
- | - | TRBJ2-7 | TRBV7-8 | TGTGCCAGCAGCTTACAGGTAGCGAGGCCCTACGAGCAGTACTTC | CASSLQVARPYEQYF
TRBD2 | - | TRBJ2-5 | TRBV6-5 | TGTGCCAGTCTAAAGATCCGGGGGGGGACCCAGTACTTC | CASLKIRGGTQYF
- | - | TRBJ2-7 | TRBV21-1 | TGTGCCAGCAGACCCGACAGGGCCTACGAGCAGTACTTC | CASRPDRAYEQYF
- | - | TRBJ2-1 | TRBV3-1/TRBV3-2 | TGTGCCAGCAGCCAAGCCCCTAGAAATGAGCAGTTCTTC | CASSQAPRNEQFF
TRBD2 | few | TRBJ2-3 | TRBV5-1 | TGCGCCAGCAGCTTGATGCCCCCCGCGGGGGGCACAGATACGCAGTATTTT | CASSLMPPAGGTDTQYF
TRBD1 | - | TRBJ1-6 | TRBV6-5 | TGTGCCAGCAGTAGGACAGGGGCCCTATCACCCCTCCACTTT | CASSRTGALSPLHF
- | - | TRBJ1-1 | TRBV6-5 | TGTGCCAGCAGGCAACTCGGGGGCCTTAACACTGAAGCTTTCTTT | CASRQLGGLNTEAFF
TRBD1 | - | TRBJ1-2 | TRBV19 | TGTGCCAGTAGTCCCCAATCGACAGGGACCGGCTACACCTTC | CASSPQSTGTGYTF
- | - | TRBJ2-3 | TRBV11-2 | TGTGCCAGCAGCTTACGTCTGGGGAATACGCAGTATTTT | CASSLRLGNTQYF
TRBD1 | - | TRBJ2-3 | TRBV5-1 | TGCGCCAGCAGCCGCCAGGGGGCATACACAGATACGCAGTATTTT | CASSRQGAYTDTQYF
- | once | TRBJ2-2 | TRBV21-1 | TGTGCCAGCAGCAAAGCGCTAGCGGGGAAGAACACCGGGGAGCTGTTTTTT | CASSKALAGKNTGELFF
TRBD2 | - | TRBJ2-7 | TRBV4-3 | TGCGCCAGCAGCCAAGAACTAGCGGGGGCCCACGAGCAGTACTTC | CASSQELAGAHEQYF
- | once | TRBJ1-1 | TRBV5-4 | TGTGCCAGCAGCTTGGCGGCATCAAACACTGAAGCTTTCTTT | CASSLAASNTEAFF
- | - | TRBJ1-2 | TRBV12-3/TRBV12-4 | TGTGCCAGCAGCCCCCAGGGGTATGGCTACACCTTC | CASSPQGYGYTF
TRBD2 | - | TRBJ2-1 | TRBV29-1 | TGCAGCGTTGAAGGGATGACTAGCGGGTTTGACAATGAGCAGTTCTTC | CSVEGMTSGFDNEQFF
TRBD1 | - | TRBJ1-4 | TRBV5-4 | TGTGCCAGCAGCCTCGGCCCCACCGGGACAGGGGACGAAAAACTGTTTTTT | CASSLGPTGTGDEKLFF
- | - | TRBJ2-7 | TRBV5-4 | TGTGCCAGCAGCTTGGACGGGTACGAGCAGTACTTC | CASSLDGYEQYF
- | - | TRBJ2-2 | TRBV25-1 | TGTGCCAGCAGTGAAGTATCAGGGCCGGGCGAAACCGGGGAGCTGTTTTTT | CASSEVSGPGETGELFF
TRBD2 | - | TRBJ2-2 | TRBV11-2 | TGTGCCAGCAGCTTAGCGGCACTAGCGGGGGTTACCGGGGAGCTGTTTTTT | CASSLAALAGVTGELFF
- | - | TRBJ2-7 | TRBV11-2 | TGTGCCAGCAGCCTCCTGCGGTCCGGCGAGCAGTACTTC | CASSLLRSGEQYF